This entry lists 22 T cell receptor beta chains sequenced from one sample in a study of Ad26.COV2.S vaccination and SARS-CoV-2 variants. Profiling relied on immunoSEQ multiplex PCR, and the TCRdb table lists in-frame clones only, not all of them. The sample has approximately 250,000 clones, roughly 85% seen once. Treatment: 19 received Ad26.COV2.S at low or high dose, single or two shots; a few received placebo; per-sample allocation not given. Sampling was performed 63 days after the first vaccine or placebo injection. Sequences were derived from peripheral blood, sampled in a trial of Ad26.COV2.S vaccine versus placebo. All receptors derive from a person between 18 and 65 years old who received the Ad26.COV2.S COVID-19 vaccine or a placebo.

This rearrangement joins TRBV11-2 to TRBJ1-5; no firm D call. V lost 1 base and J 3 bases, leaving 10 bases between the germline ends. The CDR3 loop spans 15 amino acids. The germline gives CDR1 SGHAT, CDR2 FQNNGV. As DNA, the CDR3 is TGTGCCAGCAGCTTAGGAGGCCAGTACAATCAGCCCCAGCATTTT. Its translation: CASSLGGQYNQPQHF.

J is TRBJ1-1 and V is TRBV25-1; TRBD1 agrees at 8 bases. Germline V lookup: CDR1 MGHDK, CDR2 SYGVNS. The CDR3 spans 13 residues. V gave up 6 bases and J gave up 5 bases; unmatched junction bases: 5. The CDR3 spells CASRERQGTEAFF. CDR3 DNA sequence: TGTGCCAGCAGGGAAAGACAGGGGACTGAAGCTTTCTTT. The entire variable domain, with the rest obtained from reference TRBV25-1 and TRBJ1-1, is as follows: EADIYQTPRYLVIGTGKKITLECSQTMGHDKMYWYQQDPGMELHLIHYSYGVNSTEKGDLSSESTVSRIRTEHFPLTLESARPSHTSQYLCASRERQGTEAFFGQGTRLTVV.

This chain uses TRBV4-1 with TRBJ2-7; TRBD2 is a possible D gene (6 bases). The CDR3 spans 19 residues. Trimming took 2 bases from V and 4 from J, leaving 27 bases between them. Germline V gene data show CDR1 as MGHRA and CDR2 as YSYEKL. This CDR3 reads CASSQMLGTLGGDRYEQYF. Here the CDR3 DNA reads TGCGCCAGCAGCCAAATGTTGGGGACCCTTGGAGGGGATAGGTACGAGCAGTACTTC.

The table lists this clone with a count of one. The chain employs TRBV12-3 or TRBV12-4 and TRBJ2-5; D is undetermined. The CDR3 totals 12 residues. The germline V and J ends were trimmed by 8 bases and 4 bases, with 11 bases remaining between them. CDR3 DNA sequence: TGTGCCAGCTCGGGTAGGCGAGAGACCCAGTACTTC. Protein: CASSGRRETQYF.

CDR3 in amino acids: CASSLAVQAGVYNEQFF. Here the CDR3 DNA reads TGTGCCAGCAGCTTGGCCGTCCAAGCGGGGGTCTACAATGAGCAGTTCTTC. The rearrangement uses TRBV5-6 and TRBJ2-1, with 8 bases that match TRBD2. V was clipped by 0 bases and J by 3 bases; unmatched bases: 8. The V gene's germline CDR1 is SGHDT and CDR2 YYEEEE. This CDR3 has 17 residues.

The chain links TRBV5-4 to TRBJ2-5, with D unresolved. The germline gives CDR1 SGHNT, CDR2 YYREEE (reference sequence). The germline V and J ends were trimmed by 4 bases and 9 bases, with 1 base remaining between them. CDR3 length: 8 amino acids. The CDR3 sequence: CASSPQYF. The CDR3 coding sequence is TGTGCCAGCAGCCCCCAGTACTTC.

The chain has TRBV6-5 and TRBJ1-2; no firm D call. The CDR3 loop spans 13 amino acids. Germline V CDR1 and CDR2: MNHEY, SVGAGI. Trimming pared 6 bases from V and 7 bases from J, leaving 15 bases between. Here the CDR3 reads CASSSDSIGGYTF. The CDR3 region has the DNA TGTGCCAGCAGCTCGGACTCGATTGGTGGCTACACCTTC.

V and J are TRBV6-2 or TRBV6-3 and TRBJ2-7; 9 bases are shared with TRBD1. V shed 6 bases and J 4 bases; nucleotides not matched to a gene: 13. The germline gives CDR1 MNHEY, CDR2 SVGEGT. CDR3 length: 16 residues. The CDR3 loop reads CASRPQTGTGFYEQYF. Here the CDR3 DNA reads TGTGCCAGCAGACCTCAAACCGGGACAGGGTTTTACGAGCAGTACTTC.

The chain employs TRBV24-1 and TRBJ2-2; D possibly uses TRBD1 or TRBD2 (5 bases each). This CDR3 contains 14 residues. Germline values: CDR1 KGHDR, CDR2 SFDVKD. V was clipped by 9 bases and J by 5 bases, with 15 bases between them. The chain's CDR3 is CATGAGARTGELFF. The DNA of the CDR3 is TGTGCCACCGGCGCCGGGGCGCGGACCGGGGAGCTGTTTTTT.

V is TRBV14 and J is TRBJ1-6; 7 bases line up with TRBD1. Germline CDR1 is SGHDN and CDR2 is FVKESK. The CDR3 runs to 17 residues. V was pared by 0 bases and J by 6 bases, with 8 bases of the junction left unmatched. In DNA, the CDR3 is TGTGCCAGCAGCCAAGAAAGAGGGGGCAGGGGTAATTCACCCCTCCACTTT. Protein product: CASSQERGGRGNSPLHF.

The V and J genes are TRBV7-6 and TRBJ2-3; possibly TRBD1 for D (6 bases). V was clipped by 4 bases and J by 0 bases, with 14 bases between them. Germline CDR1 SGHVS, CDR2 FNYEAQ. This CDR3 spans 16 amino acids. The CDR3 region is CASSSLRQASTDTQYF. The CDR3 DNA reads TGTGCCAGCAGCTCTCTTCGACAGGCGAGCACAGATACGCAGTATTTT.

There are a few counts of this clone. The chain couples TRBV18 to TRBJ2-7; maybe TRBD2 (6 bases). Germline lookup yields CDR1 KGHSH and CDR2 LQKENI. The CDR3 length is 13 residues. Trimming cost V 3 bases and J 6 bases, with 12 bases left between them. The CDR3 DNA reads TGTGCCAGCTCACCTATGGAGGGGAGCGAGCAGTACGTC. Translating gives CASSPMEGSEQYV.

This clone was seen just once. The chain carries TRBV4-3 and TRBJ1-2, with 10 nucleotides matching TRBD1. Germline trimming cut 0 bases from V and 3 bases from J; bases unmatched to any gene: 4. The germline gives CDR1 LGHNA, CDR2 YSLEER. CDR3 size: 16 residues. For the CDR3, the DNA is TGCGCCAGCAGCCAAGATCGACAGGGGGCCTACTATGGCTACACCTTC. It codes for CASSQDRQGAYYGYTF.

This clone was seen once. V gene TRBV21-1 combines with J gene TRBJ2-1; the table calls TRBD2, which could not be checked here. TRBV21-1 is assigned pseudogene status. CDR3 length: 19 amino acids. CDR3 sequence (DNA): TGTGCCAGCAGTAAGACTAGCGGGAATAGAAGGCCCTCCTACAATGAGCAGTTCTTC. Its translation: CASSKTSGNRRPSYNEQFF.

The chain uses TRBV7-2 and TRBJ1-3; TRBD1 matches 9 bases. Germline V lookup: CDR1 SGHTA, CDR2 FQGNSA. The CDR3 sequence is 14 residues long. V lost 5 bases, J lost 10 bases, and 9 bases stayed unmatched. As DNA, the CDR3 is TGTGCCAGCAGCAGGGGACAGGGTGGAGGGACCATATATTTT. Amino acids: CASSRGQGGGTIYF.

CDR3: CAGGRAGVYNEQFF. CDR3 nucleotide sequence: TGTGCCGGCGGAAGGGCGGGAGTCTACAATGAGCAGTTCTTC. This sequence joins TRBV7-9 and TRBJ2-1, with 7 bases aligning to TRBD2. The J segment lost 3 bases and the V segment lost 11 bases, leaving 10 bases of the junction unmatched. The CDR3 covers 14 residues. Germline CDR1 and CDR2: SEHNR and FQNEAQ (reference sequence).

The chain uses TRBV7-2 and TRBJ2-7; 8 bases match TRBD2. The junction had 11 bases not matched to a gene; V was cut back by 3 bases and J by 7 bases. The CDR3 is made up of 15 amino acids. Germline V gene data show CDR1 as SGHTA and CDR2 as FQGNSA. The CDR3: CASSFLAGSQGEQYF. The CDR3 DNA is TGTGCCAGCAGCTTTCTAGCGGGTTCCCAGGGGGAGCAGTACTTC.

The gene calls are TRBV30 and TRBJ2-3, with D perhaps TRBD2 (6 bases). Deletions cut 3 bases from V and 4 bases from J, with 11 bases between. The germline CDR1 and CDR2 sequences are GTSNPN and SVGIG (reference sequence). This CDR3 has 13 amino acids. In DNA form, the CDR3 reads TGTGCCTGGAGCGGCGGGGTTGCAGATACGCAGTATTTT. This gives the protein CAWSGGVADTQYF.

The genes are TRBV6-1 and TRBJ2-5; the match to TRBD2 covers 8 bases. The CDR3 runs 19 residues. The germline gives CDR1 MNHNS, CDR2 SASEGT. The V segment lost 2 bases and the J segment 5 bases; nucleotides outside the gene matches: 19. The CDR3 sequence is CASSERPRDLTIAGETQYF. The CDR3, as DNA: TGTGCCAGCAGTGAACGTCCCCGGGACCTAACTATAGCGGGGGAGACCCAGTACTTC.

This clone was observed a handful of times. V gene TRBV6-5 combines with J gene TRBJ2-1; D perhaps matches TRBD2 (5 bases). The CDR3 is 12 residues long. Germline-derived CDR1 and CDR2 are MNHEY and SVGAGI. Deletions cut 2 bases from V and 6 bases from J, with 5 bases between. This CDR3 is CASSYAGNEQFF. The CDR3, as DNA: TGTGCCAGCAGTTACGCGGGCAATGAGCAGTTCTTC.

The chain uses TRBV7-9 and TRBJ2-3; perhaps TRBD1 as D (5 bases). Trimming shortened V by 5 bases and J by 0 bases, and 15 bases separated the two germline ends. Looked up from germline, CDR1 is SEHNR and CDR2 is FQNEAQ (reference sequence). CDR3 size: 16 residues. Here the CDR3 reads CASSAPARASTDTQYF. As DNA, the CDR3 is TGTGCCAGCAGCGCCCCGGCCAGGGCAAGCACAGATACGCAGTATTTT.

This rearrangement joins TRBV4-1 to TRBJ1-1; TRBD1 agrees at 8 bases. The CDR3 totals 15 residues. Trimming cost V 2 bases and J 8 bases; bases outside gene matches: 10. CDR1 and CDR2 (germline): MGHRA, YSYEKL. CDR3 sequence (DNA): TGCGCCAGCAGCCAACCCCGACAGGGGCGAAGAGAAGCTTTCTTT. Translated, it gives CASSQPRQGRREAFF.